The 27 T cell receptor beta chains given below trace back to one sample, sequenced in a study of T cell responses to AZD1222 COVID-19 vaccine. Profiled with immunoSEQ multiplex PCR; TCRdb holds only in-frame clones, not every one. The sample contains 100,000 to 150,000 clones, 88% of which appear only once. The source was peripheral blood, collected on day 0 of MenACWY control vaccination. The origin of the receptors is an adult in good health.

The V call is TRBV19, the J call TRBJ2-1, with D perhaps matching TRBD2 (6 bases). CDR1 is LNHDA and CDR2 is SQIVND in the germline V gene (reference sequence). This CDR3 has 16 residues. The ends were cut back, 3 bases at V and 9 bases at J, with 21 bases in the middle. The CDR3 DNA reads as TGTGCCAGTAGTATTGGCGGGACGACGTTCGGGAGTGAGCAGTTCTTC. Its protein product is CASSIGGTTFGSEQFF.

This clone has just one count. The V gene is TRBV28, the J gene TRBJ2-3; D may be TRBD2 (5 bases). From germline, CDR1 is MDHEN and CDR2 SYDVKM. V lost 7 bases to trimming and J lost 2 bases, with 13 bases between them. The CDR3 consists of 14 residues. The CDR3 DNA follows: TGTGCCAGCAAGGACTGGGATCTCACAGATACGCAGTATTTT. Protein: CASKDWDLTDTQYF.

The chain joins TRBV15 to TRBJ1-1; D possibly corresponds to TRBD1 (5 bases). Germline lookup yields CDR1 LNHNV and CDR2 YYDKDF (reference sequence). CDR3 length: 14 amino acids. V was trimmed by 2 bases and J by 4 bases, leaving 11 bases between them. The DNA of the CDR3 is TGTGCCACCAGCAGACACGTCGGGGCCACTGAAGCTTTCTTT. Amino acids: CATSRHVGATEAFF.

This clone was recorded once. The V call is TRBV5-1, the J call TRBJ1-4; D is perhaps TRBD1 (5 bases). V was cut by 4 bases and J by 13 bases, with 17 bases left in between. There are 13 residues in the CDR3. Per the germline V gene, CDR1 is SGHRS and CDR2 is YFSETQ. For the CDR3, the DNA is TGCGCCAGCAGCCCGGGGACGGTCTTAGGACTGTTTTTT. Encoded protein: CASSPGTVLGLFF.

This chain joins TRBV6-5 and TRBJ1-5; D might be TRBD1 (5 bases). This CDR3 contains 14 residues. The V end lost 2 bases, the J end lost 3 bases, and 8 bases lay between the germline ends. Germline values: CDR1 MNHEY, CDR2 SVGAGI. CDR3 coding DNA: TGTGCCAGCAGTTACGGGGGATTCAATCAGCCCCAGCATTTT. It specifies CASSYGGFNQPQHF.

The rearrangement uses TRBV23-1 and TRBJ1-1; a weak D match, TRBD1 (5 bases). TRBV23-1 is treated as an ORF (open reading frame) with a function not yet certain. The CDR3 extends over 17 amino acids. Trimming pared 4 bases from V and 0 bases from J, leaving 18 bases between. CDR3: CASSLRQGILMNTEAFF. DNA for the CDR3: TGCGCCAGCAGTCTTCGGCAGGGAATCCTTATGAACACTGAAGCTTTCTTT.

This clone was counted a few times. This chain joins TRBV7-9 and TRBJ1-2; 12 bases match TRBD1. With V trimmed by 4 bases and J by 5 bases, 5 bases remained unmatched. The CDR3 extends over 15 amino acids. Germline values: CDR1 SEHNR, CDR2 FQNEAQ (reference sequence). The CDR3, as DNA: TGTGCCAGCAGCTGGGGGACAGGGGGCGGTTATGGCTACACCTTC. Translated: CASSWGTGGGYGYTF.

This clone was detected a few times. The chain uses TRBV6-5 and TRBJ2-7; D perhaps matches TRBD1 (6 bases). Germline V CDR1 and CDR2: MNHEY, SVGAGI. The CDR3 spans 13 residues. The V gene lost 6 bases and the J gene lost 4 bases, with 13 bases spanning the gap. CDR3 residues: CASSEGHIYEQYF. CDR3 coding DNA: TGTGCCAGCAGCGAGGGACACATATACGAGCAGTACTTC.

The chain employs TRBV19 and TRBJ1-2; 9 bases match TRBD1. The CDR3 loop spans 14 amino acids. V lost 6 bases and J lost 3; bases outside the gene matches: 5. Germline V lookup: CDR1 LNHDA, CDR2 SQIVND (reference sequence). The CDR3 coding sequence is TGTGCCAGTAGCCAACAGGGGGCCGACTATGGCTACACCTTC. This codes for CASSQQGADYGYTF.

V and J are TRBV10-2 and TRBJ1-5; TRBD1 might be the D (5 bases). The CDR3 has 13 amino acids. Germline CDR1 is WSHSY and CDR2 is SAAADI. The V and J ends lost 7 bases and 6 bases respectively, with 13 bases between them. In nucleotides, the CDR3 is TGCGCCAGCACGGGAGGGGTCAGTCAGCCCCAGCATTTT. Its translation: CASTGGVSQPQHF.

The CDR3 loop reads CADEGDTEAFF. The CDR3, as DNA: TGTGCCGACGAGGGTGACACTGAAGCTTTCTTT. The chain recombines TRBV2 with TRBJ1-1; D is unresolved. V lost 11 bases, J lost 3 bases, and 10 bases lay in between. In germline, CDR1 is SNHLY, CDR2 FYNNEI. The CDR3 extends over 11 amino acids.

The CDR3 protein is CASSYPYYGYTF. The CDR3 DNA reads as TGTGCCAGCAGTTACCCGTATTATGGCTACACCTTC. V usage is TRBV28 and J usage is TRBJ1-2; D is unresolved. CDR3 length: 12 residues. Trimming removed 4 bases at V and 5 bases at J, with 8 bases between. The germline V gene encodes CDR1 MDHEN and CDR2 SYDVKM.

The chain carries TRBV27 and TRBJ2-1, with D maybe TRBD2 (5 bases). Between the trimmed V and J ends, which lost 3 bases and 5 bases, there was a span of 20 bases. Per germline, CDR1 MNHEY and CDR2 SMNVEV (reference sequence). The CDR3 is made up of 17 amino acids. The CDR3 sequence is CASSFWALAGPHNEQFF. DNA for the CDR3: TGTGCCAGCAGTTTTTGGGCTCTAGCCGGGCCTCACAATGAGCAGTTCTTC.

The J gene is TRBJ2-3, the V gene TRBV5-1, with D unclear. Trimming pared 0 bases from V and 4 bases from J, leaving 6 bases between. CDR3 length: 13 residues. Germline V gives CDR1 SGHRS, CDR2 YFSETQ. The CDR3 reads CASSLDWSDTQYF. In nucleotides, the CDR3 is TGCGCCAGCAGCTTGGACTGGTCAGATACGCAGTATTTT. The entire variable domain, with the rest obtained from reference TRBV5-1 and TRBJ2-3, is as follows: KAGVTQTPRYLIKTRGQQVTLSCSPISGHRSVSWYQQTPGQGLQFLFEYFSETQRNKGNFPGRFSGRQFSNSRSEMNVSTLELGDSALYLCASSLDWSDTQYFGPGTRLTVL.

The chain recombines TRBV25-1 with TRBJ2-1; 7 bases are a match to TRBD2. The CDR3 contains 16 residues. V trimming: 4 bases; J trimming: 0 bases; junction bases outside the gene matches: 6. From germline, CDR1 is MGHDK and CDR2 SYGVNS. The CDR3 here is CASSGKRGLSYNEQFF. The CDR3 nucleotides are TGTGCCAGCAGTGGCAAGCGGGGCCTCTCCTACAATGAGCAGTTCTTC. Full variable domain (rest looked up from reference TRBV25-1 and TRBJ2-1): EADIYQTPRYLVIGTGKKITLECSQTMGHDKMYWYQQDPGMELHLIHYSYGVNSTEKGDLSSESTVSRIRTEHFPLTLESARPSHTSQYLCASSGKRGLSYNEQFFGPGTRLTVL.

The chain uses TRBV5-1 and TRBJ2-5, with unresolved D. Trimming cost V 5 bases and J 3 bases, with 5 bases left between them. This CDR3 comprises 11 residues. Germline loops: CDR1 SGHRS, CDR2 YFSETQ. The CDR3 loop reads CASSREETQYF. The CDR3 DNA is TGCGCCAGCAGTAGGGAAGAGACCCAGTACTTC.

The chain carries TRBV13 and TRBJ1-1; tentatively, D is TRBD1 (6 bases). This CDR3 contains 11 residues. Germline V lookup: CDR1 PRHDT, CDR2 FYEKMQ (reference sequence). Trimming pared 8 bases from V and 8 bases from J, leaving 12 bases between. This CDR3 reads CASSPGTEAFF. CDR3 sequence (DNA): TGTGCCAGCTCCCCCGGGACAGAAGCTTTCTTT.

The V gene is TRBV29-1, the J gene TRBJ2-7; D remains unclear. V was cut by 7 bases and J by 3 bases, with 10 bases left in between. CDR1 and CDR2 (germline): SQVTM, ANQGSEA. The CDR3 covers 11 residues. CDR3 in amino acids: CSAGWGYEQYF. The CDR3 nucleotides are TGCAGCGCCGGCTGGGGCTACGAGCAGTACTTC.

This clone was detected only a few times. V is TRBV28 and J is TRBJ2-6; TRBD1 is a possible D gene (5 bases). Germline CDR1 reads MDHEN; CDR2 reads SYDVKM. This CDR3 contains 20 residues. V lost 5 bases, J lost 5 bases, and 28 bases lay in between. The CDR3 region is CASSTADSFRNPLRANVLTF. The CDR3 DNA reads TGTGCCAGCAGTACAGCCGACAGCTTTCGGAACCCTCTGAGGGCCAACGTCCTGACTTTC.

This clone was observed a handful of times. The rearrangement links TRBV7-2 to TRBJ2-7; D is undetermined. CDR3 length: 15 residues. Per germline, CDR1 SGHTA and CDR2 FQGNSA. Between the trimmed V and J ends, which lost 2 bases and 0 bases, there was a span of 11 bases. CDR3 loop: CASSLSRQPSYEQYF. The CDR3 nucleotides are TGTGCCAGCAGCTTATCTCGTCAGCCCTCCTACGAGCAGTACTTC. The whole variable domain, remainder taken from reference TRBV7-2 and TRBJ2-7, is GAGVSQSPSNKVTEKGKDVELRCDPISGHTALYWYRQSLGQGLEFLIYFQGNSAPDKSGLPSDRFSAERTGGSVSTLTIQRTQQEDSAVYLCASSLSRQPSYEQYFGPGTRLTVT.

The chain joins TRBV7-2 to TRBJ2-1; 10 nucleotides align to TRBD2. Germline CDR1 reads SGHTA; CDR2 reads FQGNSA. This CDR3 is built from 17 residues. Trimming at V came to 5 bases and at J to 5 bases, leaving 12 bases not matched to a gene. CDR3 sequence reads: CASSRGAGGPIDNEQFF. CDR3 DNA: TGTGCCAGCAGCAGGGGAGCGGGAGGGCCTATTGACAATGAGCAGTTCTTC.

The chain has TRBV28 and TRBJ1-3; D unresolved. Trimming left V 10 bases short and J 2 bases short, with 15 bases between. This CDR3 region has 14 residues. CDR1 and CDR2 (germline): MDHEN, SYDVKM. CDR3 DNA sequence: TGTGCCACCTCCGACTGGGAGACTGGAAACACCATATATTTT. Its protein is CATSDWETGNTIYF.

The DNA of the CDR3 is TGTGCCAGCAGTCCCTCAGGGGCATCCTATGGCTACACCTTC. Its protein product is CASSPSGASYGYTF. This chain joins TRBV6-5 and TRBJ1-2; TRBD1 is a possible D gene (6 bases). Germline V gives CDR1 MNHEY, CDR2 SVGAGI. V gave up 5 bases and J gave up 4 bases, with 14 bases separating them. This CDR3 is 14 amino acids long.

The J gene is TRBJ1-5, the V gene TRBV7-3; no clear D. CDR1 and CDR2 (germline): SGHTA, FQGTGA. The CDR3 consists of 16 residues. V lost 0 bases and J lost 0, with 9 bases in between. This CDR3 is CASSLTGNLSNQPQHF. CDR3 sequence (DNA): TGTGCCAGCAGCTTAACCGGAAACCTTAGCAATCAGCCCCAGCATTTT.

This chain uses TRBV29-1 with TRBJ1-2, with D possibly TRBD1 on 5 matching bases. CDR3 length equals 13 residues. Deletions cut 3 bases from V and 8 bases from J, with 16 bases between. CDR1 is SQVTM, CDR2 ANQGSEA, per germline. CDR3 sequence (DNA): TGCAGCGTTGAGGACTTGAAGAAGGGGGGCTACACCTTC. Translated: CSVEDLKKGGYTF.

V is TRBV4-1 and J is TRBJ2-7; TRBD2 agrees at 9 bases. V dropped 5 bases and J dropped 4; count of bases not matched to a gene: 6. CDR1 is MGHRA, CDR2 YSYEKL, per germline. The CDR3 is 14 residues long. CDR3 protein: CASSISAGGYEQYF. CDR3 coding DNA: TGCGCCAGCAGCATCTCAGCGGGGGGATACGAGCAGTACTTC.

V and J are TRBV5-8 and TRBJ1-5, with a tentative D call TRBD1 (6 bases). CDR3 length: 13 residues. CDR1 SGHTS and CDR2 YDEGEE come from the germline V gene. V was cut by 6 bases and J by 6 bases, with 13 bases left in between. Here the CDR3 DNA reads TGTGCCAGCACCCCCCGAGGGGGTCAGCCCCAGCATTTT. Amino acids: CASTPRGGQPQHF.